This T cell receptor beta chain emerged from a study of human T cells and chemical hapten exposure. This CDR3 is built from 14 residues. V gave up 8 bases and J gave up 4 bases, with 15 bases separating them. Germline V gives CDR1 SNHLY, CDR2 FYNNEI. Via MiXCR, TCRdb re-called the RACE reads, giving one row per CDR3 protein. The sample has about 350,000 distinct CDR3 sequences; roughly 6% are singletons. Time point here: patch test 2, 6 weeks after DPC sensitization. Sample treatment: therapeutic diphenylcyclopropenone sensitization with weekly scalp DPC. The donor pool consisted of alopecia patients aged 18 to 70 years, considered suitable for DPC.

This receptor was obtained from a woman aged 18-29 years with alopecia areata. Some clones in this sample may be carry-over from other donors' samples. The sample here was whole blood, taken in connection with sensitization to the hapten diphenylcyclopropenone (DPC). The chain carries TRBV2 and TRBJ2-4; D call uncertain. DNA of the CDR3: TGTGCCAGCGGCGCGGTCCCCATAAAAAACATTCAGTACTTC. Amino acid sequence: CASGAVPIKNIQYF.